Listed here are 29 T cell receptor beta chains from one sample, sequenced in a study of blood T cells in healthy people across ages. Combining a sample-barcoded 5' primer with a J-beta primer mix, a second PCR ran for roughly 6 to 12 cycles. A single record per CDR3 protein comes from TCRdb applying MiXCR to the 5' RACE reads. The data contain about 570,000 distinct CDR3 sequences, approximately 27% of them singletons. The specimen sequenced was blood. These TCRs come from a woman aged 70 to 79 in good health.

This clonotype came up a few times. This rearrangement joins TRBV2 to TRBJ2-5; TRBD2 agrees at 11 bases. From germline, CDR1 is SNHLY and CDR2 FYNNEI. Germline trimming cut 6 bases from V and 0 bases from J; bases unmatched to any gene: 3. The CDR3 totals 15 residues. CDR3 region: CASRGTSGNQETQYF. The CDR3 region has the DNA TGTGCCAGCAGAGGGACTAGCGGCAACCAAGAGACCCAGTACTTC.

This clonotype has only a few counts. J is TRBJ1-1 and V is TRBV6-5, with TRBD1 as a possible D gene (5 bases). The CDR3 is made up of 17 amino acids. The germline gives CDR1 MNHEY, CDR2 SVGAGI. V gave up 0 bases and J gave up 1 base, with 15 bases separating them. CDR3 bases: TGTGCCAGCAGTTACTCGCACTCCGGGACTCGGAACACTGAAGCTTTCTTT. Its protein is CASSYSHSGTRNTEAFF.

This chain connects TRBV24-1 to TRBJ2-5; 12 positions match TRBD2. The CDR3 is 13 residues long. Germline values: CDR1 KGHDR, CDR2 SFDVKD. Trimming cost V 11 bases and J 3 bases; bases outside gene matches: 3. In DNA form, the CDR3 reads TGTGCCAATCGACTAGCGGGAGAAGAGACCCAGTACTTC. It yields the protein CANRLAGEETQYF.

This chain links TRBV25-1 with TRBJ1-1; 9 bases fit TRBD1. The V segment lost 3 bases and the J segment 3 bases; nucleotides outside the gene matches: 5. CDR3 length: 15 residues. Germline V gives CDR1 MGHDK, CDR2 SYGVNS. The CDR3 DNA reads TGTGCCAGCAGTGACCCGAGGACAGGGGACACTGAAGCTTTCTTT. Translation gives CASSDPRTGDTEAFF.

This chain links TRBV27 with TRBJ2-2, with 8 nucleotides matching TRBD1. The CDR3 has 17 residues. The V segment lost 4 bases and the J segment 4 bases; nucleotides outside the gene matches: 11. Germline CDR1 and CDR2: MNHEY and SMNVEV (reference sequence). CDR3 nucleotide sequence: TGTGCCAGCAGTTCCGCCGGACAGGGAGAGGTCACCGGGGAGCTGTTTTTT. This encodes CASSSAGQGEVTGELFF.

This clonotype was seen a few times. The chain employs TRBV7-2 and TRBJ1-3; D remains unclear. CDR1 and CDR2 (germline): SGHTA, FQGNSA. The CDR3 totals 15 residues. Trimming stripped 2 bases from V and 1 base from J, with 9 bases between. In nucleotides, the CDR3 is TGTGCCAGCAGCTTAAAGTCTAATTCTGGAAACACCATATATTTT. This sequence encodes CASSLKSNSGNTIYF.

The chain is built from TRBV7-9 and TRBJ2-5; D is possibly TRBD1 (6 bases). Germline V gene lookup returns CDR1 SEHNR and CDR2 FQNEAQ (reference sequence). The CDR3 is 16 residues long. V dropped 2 bases and J dropped 1 base, with 14 bases sitting between them. In DNA form, the CDR3 reads TGTGCCAGCAGCTTAAGGGGGTACGGGATCCAAGAGACCCAGTACTTC. Translation: CASSLRGYGIQETQYF.

This clonotype was counted a few times. The rearrangement links TRBV5-1 to TRBJ2-5, with a weak D call TRBD2 (6 bases). The J call may be faulty, since TRBJ2-1 better matches the DNA end. Germline V lookup: CDR1 SGHRS, CDR2 YFSETQ. CDR3 length: 14 amino acids. The CDR3 nucleotides read TGCGCCAGCAGCCTTGGGGCGGGGTCCAATGAGCAGTTCTTC. This sequence encodes CASSLGAGSNEQFF.

V gene TRBV9 combines with J gene TRBJ2-2; D not certain. CDR1 and CDR2 from the germline V gene are SGDLS and YYNGEE. V was cut by 7 bases and J by 6 bases, with 13 bases left in between. The CDR3 consists of 13 residues. The CDR3 DNA reads as TGTGCCAGCCTCTTGAAGGGCGCCGGGGAGCTGTTTTTT. Residues: CASLLKGAGELFF.

The chain recombines TRBV27 with TRBJ2-1, with TRBD2 as a possible D gene (6 bases). This CDR3 contains 16 residues. The V end lost 6 bases, the J end lost 0 bases, and 15 bases lay between the germline ends. Germline V gene data show CDR1 as MNHEY and CDR2 as SMNVEV (reference sequence). CDR3 residues: CASRMGGVRSYNEQFF. As DNA, the CDR3 is TGTGCCAGCAGGATGGGCGGGGTTCGCTCCTACAATGAGCAGTTCTTC.

In its sample, this clonotype was seen a few times. V gene TRBV5-1 combines with J gene TRBJ2-5; D is ambiguous. The V end was cut by 4 bases, the J end by 1 base, with 11 bases between. This CDR3 region has 14 residues. Germline CDR1 reads SGHRS; CDR2 reads YFSETQ. CDR3 region: CASSPEAGQETQYF. The CDR3 DNA reads TGCGCCAGCAGCCCTGAGGCAGGCCAAGAGACCCAGTACTTC.

Ten or more counts support this clonotype. The chain recombines TRBV5-1 with TRBJ2-5, with D possibly TRBD2 on 5 matching bases. The assigned J gene may be wrong: the sequence end matches TRBJ2-1 better. Germline V CDR1 and CDR2: SGHRS, YFSETQ. The CDR3 is 12 amino acids. CDR3 residues: CASSLRAGEQFF. In DNA form, the CDR3 reads TGCGCCAGCAGCTTACGTGCGGGTGAGCAGTTCTTC.

A few counts support this clonotype. The chain uses TRBV5-1 and TRBJ1-4; D unresolved. Germline V gene data show CDR1 as SGHRS and CDR2 as YFSETQ. The CDR3 loop spans 14 amino acids. V lost 0 bases, J lost 3 bases, and 6 bases lay in between. CDR3 amino acids: CASSLDTSNEKLFF. The CDR3, as DNA: TGCGCCAGCAGCTTGGACACCTCTAATGAAAAACTGTTTTTT.

The chain joins TRBV7-9 to TRBJ1-2; D is perhaps TRBD1 (5 bases). The CDR3 has 14 amino acids. The germline V gene encodes CDR1 SEHNR and CDR2 FQNEAQ (reference sequence). V was pared by 3 bases and J by 7 bases, with 15 bases between. The CDR3 DNA follows: TGTGCCAGCAGCTTCGACGGGGGGGTCTCTGGCTACACCTTC. The encoded protein is CASSFDGGVSGYTF. Looking up the rest from reference TRBV7-9 and TRBJ1-2 gives the full variable domain: DTGVSQNPRHKITKRGQNVTFRCDPISEHNRLYWYRQTLGQGPEFLTYFQNEAQLEKSRLLSDRFSAERPKGSFSTLEIQRTEQGDSAMYLCASSFDGGVSGYTFGSGTRLTVV.

This clonotype has a handful of counts. V gene TRBV6-1 combines with J gene TRBJ2-1; 10 bases agree with TRBD2. V shed 2 bases and J 3 bases; nucleotides not matched to a gene: 10. CDR1 is MNHNS and CDR2 is SASEGT in the germline V gene. The CDR3 length is 18 residues. This CDR3 reads CASSEISGQRGGYNEQFF. For the CDR3, the DNA is TGTGCCAGCAGTGAAATATCAGGGCAGCGGGGGGGCTACAATGAGCAGTTCTTC.

The V call is TRBV5-1, the J call TRBJ2-3, with D possibly matching TRBD1 (6 bases). Trimming stripped 0 bases from V and 2 bases from J, with 13 bases between. The CDR3 is 16 amino acids. Germline CDR1 and CDR2: SGHRS and YFSETQ. CDR3 in DNA: TGCGCCAGCAGCTTGGGATCACAGGGACCCACAGATACGCAGTATTTT. As protein: CASSLGSQGPTDTQYF.

This clonotype was picked up one time. This sequence joins TRBV29-1 and TRBJ2-4; no clear D. The CDR3 covers 14 residues. Germline values: CDR1 SQVTM, CDR2 ANQGSEA. The V gene lost 6 bases and the J gene lost 1 base, with 13 bases spanning the gap. The CDR3 DNA reads as TGCAGCGTCGCCACGAGTCTTGCCAAAAACATTCAGTACTTC. Amino acid sequence: CSVATSLAKNIQYF.

This clonotype has just a few counts. The junction differs from germline at one of its ends, possibly a read error. The V call is TRBV15, the J call TRBJ2-5; 7 bases are a match to TRBD1. In germline, CDR1 is LNHNV, CDR2 YYDKDF (reference sequence). The CDR3 contains 16 residues. The CDR3 DNA reads TGTGCCACCTGCAGGCTGCCAGGGGGAATTGGGGAGACCCAGTACTTC. Its translation: CATCRLPGGIGETQYF.

This clonotype occurred a few times. The chain uses TRBV5-1 and TRBJ1-5, with 9 bases aligning to TRBD1. The CDR3 is 17 amino acids. CDR1 is SGHRS, CDR2 YFSETQ, per germline. V lost 4 bases and J lost 1; bases outside the gene matches: 9. The CDR3 DNA follows: TGCGCCAGCAGCATTGGGACCGGGACAGGGAGCAATCAGCCCCAGCATTTT. This codes for CASSIGTGTGSNQPQHF.

V usage is TRBV4-3 and J usage is TRBJ1-3; TRBD1 is a possible D gene (6 bases). The CDR3 covers 16 residues. Germline V gene lookup returns CDR1 LGHNA and CDR2 YSLEER. Trimming cost V 1 base and J 1 base, with 11 bases left between them. CDR3 nucleotide sequence: TGCGCCAGCAGCCAAGGGAAGACAGGATCTGGAAACACCATATATTTT. Its protein is CASSQGKTGSGNTIYF.

This chain uses TRBV12-3 or TRBV12-4 with TRBJ2-7, with 12 bases matching TRBD2. The junction had 9 bases not matched to a gene; V was cut back by 5 bases and J by 4 bases. The CDR3 runs 16 residues. Here the CDR3 reads CASSPQLAGGLYEQYF. The DNA for the CDR3 is TGTGCCAGCAGTCCGCAGCTAGCGGGGGGGCTGTACGAGCAGTACTTC.

This chain's CDR3 is CASRQGMVTTEAFF. DNA for the CDR3: TGTGCCAGCCGACAGGGGATGGTGACAACTGAAGCTTTCTTT. The chain uses TRBV6-5 and TRBJ1-1, with TRBD1 matching 8 bases. CDR1 is MNHEY and CDR2 is SVGAGI in the germline V gene. CDR3 length: 14 residues. J was trimmed by 5 bases and V by 8 bases; bases with no gene match: 10.

CDR3 loop: CASSTPRTTRSQETQYF. The CDR3 DNA sequence: TGTGCCAGTAGTACCCCGCGGACGACCAGGTCCCAAGAGACCCAGTACTTC. V and J are TRBV19 and TRBJ2-5, with no clear D. The V and J ends lost 4 bases and 1 base respectively, with 19 bases between them. The CDR3 runs 17 residues. Per germline, CDR1 LNHDA and CDR2 SQIVND (reference sequence).

The chain combines TRBV2 with TRBJ1-5; 7 bases are shared with TRBD1. Germline V lookup: CDR1 SNHLY, CDR2 FYNNEI. With V trimmed by 4 bases and J by 0 bases, 6 bases remained unmatched. CDR3 length equals 16 residues. In DNA form, the CDR3 reads TGTGCCAGCAGTGGACAGGGCCCTTATAGCAATCAGCCCCAGCATTTT. It specifies CASSGQGPYSNQPQHF.

CDR3 amino acids: CASSLNGVSETQYF. CDR3 bases: TGTGCCAGCAGCTTAAATGGGGTATCGGAGACCCAGTACTTC. The chain combines TRBV7-3 with TRBJ2-5, with unresolved D. With 1 base removed from V and 5 bases from J, the gap between germline ends came to 11 bases. Germline CDR1 and CDR2: SGHTA and FQGTGA. The CDR3 has 14 residues.

The gene calls are TRBV3-1 and TRBJ2-5; 8 bases agree with TRBD2. V shed 6 bases and J 5 bases; nucleotides not matched to a gene: 8. The CDR3 consists of 14 residues. Germline assignment: CDR1 LGHDT and CDR2 YNNKEL (reference sequence). This CDR3 reads CASSARGGPETQYF. Written as DNA, the CDR3 is TGTGCCAGCAGTGCCCGGGGGGGGCCCGAGACCCAGTACTTC.

The chain joins TRBV4-3 to TRBJ2-7, with 8 bases matching TRBD2. Germline assignment: CDR1 LGHNA and CDR2 YSLEER. This CDR3 region has 15 residues. Unmatched junction bases numbered 3, after V lost 0 bases and J lost 2 bases. CDR3 bases: TGCGCCAGCAGCCAAGAACTAGCGGACACCTACGAGCAGTACTTC. The encoded protein is CASSQELADTYEQYF.

In this sample, this clonotype turned up a few times. Germline is not matched at one junction end, which may reflect a read error. V is TRBV4-3 and J is TRBJ1-2, with D possibly TRBD1 on 6 matching bases. The germline V gene has CDR1 LGHNA and CDR2 YSLEER. This CDR3 comprises 16 residues. CDR3 protein: CTSSQDFRTVYYGYTF. The DNA of the CDR3 is TGCACCAGCAGCCAAGATTTTCGGACAGTCTACTATGGCTACACCTTC.

This clonotype has a single count. The rearrangement joins TRBV29-1 to TRBJ2-5, with D maybe TRBD2 (6 bases). The CDR3 runs 10 residues. The V end lost 5 bases, the J end lost 10 bases, and 11 bases lay between the germline ends. The germline CDR1 and CDR2 sequences are SQVTM and ANQGSEA. CDR3 region: CSVRREDQYF. In DNA form, the CDR3 reads TGCAGCGTTAGGAGGGAGGACCAGTACTTC. Drawing the rest from reference TRBV29-1 and TRBJ2-5, the complete variable domain is SAVISQKPSRDICQRGTSLTIQCQVDSQVTMMFWYRQQPGQSLTLIATANQGSEATYESGFVIDKFPISRPNLTFSTLTVSNMSPEDSSIYLCSVRREDQYFGPGTRLLVL.